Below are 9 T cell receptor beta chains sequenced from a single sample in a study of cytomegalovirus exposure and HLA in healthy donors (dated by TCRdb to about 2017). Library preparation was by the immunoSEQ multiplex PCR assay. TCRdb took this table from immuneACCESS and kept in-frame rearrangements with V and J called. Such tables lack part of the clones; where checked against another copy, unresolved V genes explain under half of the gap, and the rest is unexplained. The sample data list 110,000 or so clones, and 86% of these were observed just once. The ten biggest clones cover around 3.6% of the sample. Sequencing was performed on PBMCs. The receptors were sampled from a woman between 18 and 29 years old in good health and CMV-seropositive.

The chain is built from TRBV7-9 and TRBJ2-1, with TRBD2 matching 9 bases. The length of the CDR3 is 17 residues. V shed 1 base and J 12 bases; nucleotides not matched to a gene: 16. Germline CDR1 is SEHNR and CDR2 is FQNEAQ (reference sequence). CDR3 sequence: CASSLGDPGLAPRGQFF. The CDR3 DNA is TGTGCCAGCAGCTTAGGTGACCCGGGACTAGCCCCCCGGGGGCAGTTCTTC.

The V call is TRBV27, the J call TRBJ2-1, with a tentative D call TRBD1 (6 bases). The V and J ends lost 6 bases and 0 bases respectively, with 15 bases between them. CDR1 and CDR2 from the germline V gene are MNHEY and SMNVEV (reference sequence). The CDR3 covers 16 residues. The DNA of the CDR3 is TGTGCCAGCAGCCTGGGGGCTAGGAGCTCCTACAATGAGCAGTTCTTC. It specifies CASSLGARSSYNEQFF.

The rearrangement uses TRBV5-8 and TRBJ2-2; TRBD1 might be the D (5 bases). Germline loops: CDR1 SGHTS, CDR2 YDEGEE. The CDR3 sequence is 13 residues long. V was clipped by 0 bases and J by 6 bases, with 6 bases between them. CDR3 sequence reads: CASSLVGAGELFF. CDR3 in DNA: TGTGCCAGCAGCTTGGTAGGGGCCGGGGAGCTGTTTTTT. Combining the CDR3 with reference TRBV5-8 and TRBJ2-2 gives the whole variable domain EAGVTQSPTHLIKTRGQQATLRCSPISGHTSVYWYQQALGLGLQFLLWYDEGEERNRGNFPPRFSGRQFPNYSSELNVNALELEDSALYLCASSLVGAGELFFGEGSRLTVL.

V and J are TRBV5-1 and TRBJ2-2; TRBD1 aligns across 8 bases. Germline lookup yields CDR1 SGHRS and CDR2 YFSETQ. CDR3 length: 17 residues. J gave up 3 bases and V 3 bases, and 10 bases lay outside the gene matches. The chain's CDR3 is CASSYRTGLEYTGELFF. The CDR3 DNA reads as TGCGCCAGCAGCTACAGGACAGGGTTGGAGTACACCGGGGAGCTGTTTTTT.

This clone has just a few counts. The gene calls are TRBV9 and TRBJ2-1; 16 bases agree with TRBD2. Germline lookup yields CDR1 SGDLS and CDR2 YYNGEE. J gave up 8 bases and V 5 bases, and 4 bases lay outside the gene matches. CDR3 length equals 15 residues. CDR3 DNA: TGTGCCAGCAGTTTCGGGACTAGCGGGAGGGATGAGCAGTTCTTC. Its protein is CASSFGTSGRDEQFF.

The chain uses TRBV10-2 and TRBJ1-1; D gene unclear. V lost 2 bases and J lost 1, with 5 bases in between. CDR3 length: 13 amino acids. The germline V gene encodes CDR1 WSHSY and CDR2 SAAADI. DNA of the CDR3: TGCGCCAGCAGTGAGAAAGCGAACACTGAAGCTTTCTTT. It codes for CASSEKANTEAFF.

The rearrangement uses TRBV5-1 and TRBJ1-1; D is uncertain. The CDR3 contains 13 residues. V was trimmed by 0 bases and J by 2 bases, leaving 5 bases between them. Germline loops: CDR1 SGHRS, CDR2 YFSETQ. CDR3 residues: CASSLDSNTEAFF. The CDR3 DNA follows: TGCGCCAGCAGCTTGGACAGTAACACTGAAGCTTTCTTT.

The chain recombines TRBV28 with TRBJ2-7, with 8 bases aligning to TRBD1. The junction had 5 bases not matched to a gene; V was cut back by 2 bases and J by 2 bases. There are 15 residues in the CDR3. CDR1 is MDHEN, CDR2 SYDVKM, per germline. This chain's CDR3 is CASSLQGASAYEQYF. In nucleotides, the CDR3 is TGTGCCAGCAGTTTACAGGGGGCCAGCGCCTACGAGCAGTACTTC.

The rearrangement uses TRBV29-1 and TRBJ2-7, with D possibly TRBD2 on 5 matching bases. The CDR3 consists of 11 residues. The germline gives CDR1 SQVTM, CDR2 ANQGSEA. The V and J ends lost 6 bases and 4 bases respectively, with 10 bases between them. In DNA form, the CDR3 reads TGCAGCGTGCCCCCGGGGTACGAGCAGTACTTC. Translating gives CSVPPGYEQYF.